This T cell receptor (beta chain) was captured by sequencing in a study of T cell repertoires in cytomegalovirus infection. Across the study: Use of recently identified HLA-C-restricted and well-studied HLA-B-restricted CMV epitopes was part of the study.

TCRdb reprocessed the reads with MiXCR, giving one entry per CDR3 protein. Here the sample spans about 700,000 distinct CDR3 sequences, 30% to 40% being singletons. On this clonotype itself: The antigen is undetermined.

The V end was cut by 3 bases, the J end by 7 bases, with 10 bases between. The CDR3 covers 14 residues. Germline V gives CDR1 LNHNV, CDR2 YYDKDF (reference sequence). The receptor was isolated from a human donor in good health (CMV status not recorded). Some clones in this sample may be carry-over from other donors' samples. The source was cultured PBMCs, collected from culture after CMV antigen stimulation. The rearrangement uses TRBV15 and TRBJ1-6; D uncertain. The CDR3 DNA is TGTGCCACCAGCAGCGACGGCCTAAATTCACCCCTCCACTTT. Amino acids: CATSSDGLNSPLHF. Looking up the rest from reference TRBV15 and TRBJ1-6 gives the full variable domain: DAMVIQNPRYQVTQFGKPVTLSCSQTLNHNVMYWYQQKSSQAPKLLFHYYDKDFNNEADTPDNFQSRRPNTSFCFLDIRSPGLGDTAMYLCATSSDGLNSPLHFGNGTRLTVT.